This T cell receptor beta chain was retrieved from a study of OX40 agonist ivuxolimab in advanced cancers. General study points: Some nonresponders additionally presented with little normalized T-cell clonal expansion. Clonal expansion from baseline to week 6 occurred in both CD4+ and CD8+ T cells.

To note about this clone: As yet, its antigen is unknown.

The table came from immunoSEQ multiplex PCR; TCRdb's copy has only in-frame clones and leaves some out. The sample has 40,000 to 50,000 clones; just under 90% are singletons. This receptor was identified in an adult with an advanced solid tumor such as melanoma, head and neck, liver or kidney cancer. The sample in question was CD4+ or CD8+ T cells sorted from blood, obtained in a trial of the OX40 agonist ivuxolimab.

CDR3 residues: CASSLTTGTYNEQFF. The DNA for the CDR3 is TGTGCCAGCAGCTTAACAACGGGAACCTACAATGAGCAGTTCTTC. The chain joins TRBV7-3 to TRBJ2-1; tentatively, D is TRBD2 (5 bases). CDR1 is SGHTA, CDR2 FQGTGA, per germline. V was clipped by 0 bases and J by 2 bases, with 8 bases between them. This CDR3 is built from 15 residues. Based on the CDR3 plus reference TRBV7-3 and TRBJ2-1, the full variable domain is GAGVSQTPSNKVTEKGKYVELRCDPISGHTALYWYRQSLGQGPEFLIYFQGTGAADDSGLPNDRFFAVRPEGSVSTLKIQRTERGDSAVYLCASSLTTGTYNEQFFGPGTRLTVL.